Listed here is a single TCR beta chain. As handled by the study authors: The assay estimated nucleated cells by amplifying reference gene primers. Produced via immunoSEQ multiplex PCR; TCRdb's table is partial and in-frame only. V and J calls and clone size are given by that table; D and trimming were obtained from the DNA. Seen here are around 95,000 clones, 80% observed once, and the top ten hold 12%. The record originates from a study of blood T cell repertoires in COVID-19. About the research overall: From the United States, Italy and Spain came samples of acute and convalescent COVID-19. Nucleic acid was either cDNA or gDNA, and it came from T cells, B-cell-depleted T cells, or PBMCs.

The V gene's germline CDR1 is ENHRY and CDR2 SYGVKD. The ends lost 8 bases at V and 6 bases at J; junction bases unmatched: 11. The CDR3 is made up of 15 amino acids. Sequencing used peripheral blood. This sequence originates from a woman in her 70s with acute or convalescent COVID-19. The chain is built from TRBV10-3 and TRBJ2-2; TRBD1 aligns across 8 bases. CDR3 amino acids: CAIAPRTGRPGELFF. CDR3 nucleotide sequence: TGTGCCATCGCTCCGCGGACAGGGAGGCCCGGGGAGCTGTTTTTT.